This T cell receptor (beta chain) was observed in a study of T cell changes during pregnancy in multiple sclerosis. Germline CDR1 reads MDHEN; CDR2 reads SYDVKM. Germline trimming cut 1 base from V and 7 bases from J; bases unmatched to any gene: 5. The CDR3 has 14 residues. Some clones are missing from TCRdb's copy, which holds only in-frame ones; the method was immunoSEQ multiplex PCR. Of some 59,000 clones listed, roughly nine tenths are singletons. V gene TRBV28 combines with J gene TRBJ2-7; 9 positions agree with TRBD1. This clonotype was obtained from a female donor with multiple sclerosis, enrolled in a pregnancy study. The sample here was peripheral blood, taken in the first trimester of pregnancy. The CDR3 region is CASSLSTGGGEQYF. The CDR3 DNA follows: TGTGCCAGCAGTTTATCAACAGGGGGCGGTGAGCAGTACTTC. Full variable domain (remainder filled in from reference TRBV28 and TRBJ2-7): DVKVTQSSRYLVKRTGEKVFLECVQDMDHENMFWYRQDPGLGLRLIYFSYDVKMKEKGDIPEGYSVSREKKERFSLILESASTNQTSMYLCASSLSTGGGEQYFGPGTRLTVT.